The T cell receptor (beta chain) under discussion was sequenced for a study of T cells in Graves' hyperthyroidism and ophthalmopathy. J was trimmed by 7 bases and V by 5 bases; bases with no gene match: 5. CDR1 is SGHVS, CDR2 FQNEAQ, per germline. The CDR3 sequence is 15 residues long. Researchers took RNA transcripts and amplified the TCR beta CDR3 regions from them. A first-round RT-PCR of the TCR CDR3 used the HTBI primer set. TCRdb ran MiXCR on the multiplex PCR reads and lists one entry per CDR3 protein. The profile shows 490,000 or so distinct CDR3 sequences, more than 15% of them singletons. This clonotype has at least ten counts.

The chain joins TRBV7-8 to TRBJ2-1, with 13 bases identical to TRBD2. The receptor was derived from a woman younger than 45 with Graves' ophthalmopathy. Sequenced: blood. The CDR3 sequence is CASSPGTSGKNEQFF. The CDR3 DNA follows: TGTGCCAGCAGCCCCGGGACTAGCGGGAAGAATGAGCAGTTCTTC.